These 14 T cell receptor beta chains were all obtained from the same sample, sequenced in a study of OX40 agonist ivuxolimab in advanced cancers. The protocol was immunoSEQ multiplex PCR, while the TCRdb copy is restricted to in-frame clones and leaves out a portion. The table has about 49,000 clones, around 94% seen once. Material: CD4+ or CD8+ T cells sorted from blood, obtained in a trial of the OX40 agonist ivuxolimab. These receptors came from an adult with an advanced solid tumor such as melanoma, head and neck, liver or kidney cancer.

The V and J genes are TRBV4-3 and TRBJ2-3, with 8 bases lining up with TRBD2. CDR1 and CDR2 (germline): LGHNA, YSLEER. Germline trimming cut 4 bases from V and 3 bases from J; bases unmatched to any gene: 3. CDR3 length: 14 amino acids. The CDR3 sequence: CASSLGLGTDTQYF. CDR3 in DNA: TGCGCCAGCAGCCTGGGACTAGGGACAGATACGCAGTATTTT.

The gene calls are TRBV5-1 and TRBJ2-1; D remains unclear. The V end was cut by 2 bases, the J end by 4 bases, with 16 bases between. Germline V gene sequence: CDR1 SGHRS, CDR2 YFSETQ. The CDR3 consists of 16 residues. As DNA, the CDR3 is TGCGCCAGCAGCTTTAGTAATCGGTCTCCATACAATGAGCAGTTCTTC. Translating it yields CASSFSNRSPYNEQFF.

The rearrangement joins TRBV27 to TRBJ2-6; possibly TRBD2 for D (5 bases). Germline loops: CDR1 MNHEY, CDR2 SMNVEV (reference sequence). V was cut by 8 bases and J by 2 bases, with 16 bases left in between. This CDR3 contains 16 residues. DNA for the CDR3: TGTGCCAGCTCCCCGATTCGGGGTACTGGGGCCAACGTCCTGACTTTC. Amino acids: CASSPIRGTGANVLTF.

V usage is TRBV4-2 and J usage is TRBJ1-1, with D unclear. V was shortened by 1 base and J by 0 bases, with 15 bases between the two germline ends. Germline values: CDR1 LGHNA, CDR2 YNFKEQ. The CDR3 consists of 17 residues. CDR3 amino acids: CASSQGGGRPMNTEAFF. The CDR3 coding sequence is TGTGCCAGCAGCCAAGGAGGTGGCAGGCCCATGAACACTGAAGCTTTCTTT.

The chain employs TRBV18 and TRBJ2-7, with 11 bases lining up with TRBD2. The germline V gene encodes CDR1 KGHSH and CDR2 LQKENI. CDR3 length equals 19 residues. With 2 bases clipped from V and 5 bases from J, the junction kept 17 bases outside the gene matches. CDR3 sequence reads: CASSPAGTSGSLRGHEQYF. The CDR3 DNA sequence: TGTGCCAGCTCACCAGCCGGGACTAGCGGTTCCCTGAGGGGCCACGAGCAGTACTTC.

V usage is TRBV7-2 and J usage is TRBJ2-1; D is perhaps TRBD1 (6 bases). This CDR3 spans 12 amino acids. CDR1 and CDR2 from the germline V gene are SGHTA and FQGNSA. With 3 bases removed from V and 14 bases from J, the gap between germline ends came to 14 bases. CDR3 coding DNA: TGTGCCAGCAGCTTCGGACAGAGTCTTGAGTTCTTC. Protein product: CASSFGQSLEFF. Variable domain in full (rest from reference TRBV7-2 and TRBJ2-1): GAGVSQSPSNKVTEKGKDVELRCDPISGHTALYWYRQSLGQGLEFLIYFQGNSAPDKSGLPSDRFSAERTGGSVSTLTIQRTQQEDSAVYLCASSFGQSLEFFGPGTRLTVL.

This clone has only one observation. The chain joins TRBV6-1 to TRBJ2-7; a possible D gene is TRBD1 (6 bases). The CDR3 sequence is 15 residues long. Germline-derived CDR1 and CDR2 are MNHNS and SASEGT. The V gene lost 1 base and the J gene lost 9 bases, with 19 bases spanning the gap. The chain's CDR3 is CASSEGLRPATGQYF. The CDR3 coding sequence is TGTGCCAGCAGTGAAGGGTTGAGGCCAGCGACAGGGCAGTACTTC.

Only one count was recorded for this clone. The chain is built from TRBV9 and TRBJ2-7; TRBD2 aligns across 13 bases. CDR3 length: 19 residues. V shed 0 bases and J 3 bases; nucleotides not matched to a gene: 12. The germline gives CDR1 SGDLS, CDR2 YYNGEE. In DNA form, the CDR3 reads TGTGCCAGCAGCGTAGCCGGGTGGACTAGCGGGAGCGACAGCTACGAGCAGTACTTC. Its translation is CASSVAGWTSGSDSYEQYF. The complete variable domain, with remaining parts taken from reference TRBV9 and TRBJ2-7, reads DSGVTQTPKHLITATGQRVTLRCSPRSGDLSVYWYQQSLDQGLQFLIQYYNGEERAKGNILERFSAQQFPDLHSELNLSSLELGDSALYFCASSVAGWTSGSDSYEQYFGPGTRLTVT.

The CDR3 region is CASSPGTAYEQYF. CDR3 nucleotide sequence: TGTGCCAGCAGCCCCGGGACAGCCTACGAGCAGTACTTC. The genes are TRBV11-2 and TRBJ2-7, with 7 positions matching TRBD1. V shed 5 bases, J shed 2 bases, and the junction held 3 bases outside the gene matches. The V gene's germline CDR1 is SGHAT and CDR2 FQNNGV. The CDR3 has 13 amino acids.

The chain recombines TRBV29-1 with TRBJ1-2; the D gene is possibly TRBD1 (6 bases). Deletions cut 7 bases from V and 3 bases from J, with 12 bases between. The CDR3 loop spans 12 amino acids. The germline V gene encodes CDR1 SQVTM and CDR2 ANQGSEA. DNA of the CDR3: TGCAGCGCCGAGGGGGTAGACTATGGCTACACCTTC. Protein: CSAEGVDYGYTF.

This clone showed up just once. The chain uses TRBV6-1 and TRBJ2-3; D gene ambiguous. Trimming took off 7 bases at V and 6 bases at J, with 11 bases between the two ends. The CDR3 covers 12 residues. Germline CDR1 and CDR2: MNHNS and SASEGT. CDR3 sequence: CASNLNMDTQYF. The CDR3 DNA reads TGTGCCAGCAACCTCAACATGGATACGCAGTATTTT.

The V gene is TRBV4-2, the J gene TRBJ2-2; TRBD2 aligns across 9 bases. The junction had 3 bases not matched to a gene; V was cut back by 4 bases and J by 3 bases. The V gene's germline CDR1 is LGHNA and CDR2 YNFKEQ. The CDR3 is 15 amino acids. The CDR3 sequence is CASSLRTSDTGELFF. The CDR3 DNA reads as TGTGCCAGCAGCCTTCGGACTAGCGACACCGGGGAGCTGTTTTTT.

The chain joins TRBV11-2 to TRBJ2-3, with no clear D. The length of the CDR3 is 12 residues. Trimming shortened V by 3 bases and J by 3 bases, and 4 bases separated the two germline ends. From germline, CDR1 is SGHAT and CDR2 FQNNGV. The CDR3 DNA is TGTGCCAGCAGCTTGGTAACAGATACGCAGTATTTT. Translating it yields CASSLVTDTQYF.

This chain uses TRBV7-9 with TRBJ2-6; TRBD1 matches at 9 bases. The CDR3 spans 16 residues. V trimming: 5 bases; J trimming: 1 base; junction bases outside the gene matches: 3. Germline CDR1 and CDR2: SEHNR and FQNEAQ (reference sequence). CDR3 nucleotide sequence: TGTGCCAGCAGCCCCGGGACAGGGTCTGGGGCCAACGTCCTGACTTTC. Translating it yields CASSPGTGSGANVLTF.